This T cell receptor (beta chain) was profiled in a study of patients with pleural tuberculosis. TCRdb itself ran the reads through MiXCR, one entry per CDR3 protein. The sample includes under 30,000 distinct CDR3 sequences, about a sixth seen only once; the top ten take around 3.2%. The V and J ends lost 6 bases and 9 bases respectively, with 12 bases between them. The CDR3 is 11 residues long. The germline V gene has CDR1 MNHNS and CDR2 SASEGT. The sample holds many counts of this clonotype. This chain joins TRBV6-1 and TRBJ2-7, with D tentatively TRBD2 (5 bases). The TCR comes from a human donor with pleural tuberculosis. Material: peripheral blood. CDR3 sequence reads: CASRLGLVQYF. The CDR3, as DNA: TGTGCCAGCAGGCTCGGACTGGTGCAGTACTTC.